This passage covers 18 T cell receptor beta chains from one sample sequenced in a study of early T cells in non-severe SARS-CoV-2 infection. Via MiXCR, TCRdb re-called the 5' RACE reads, giving one row per CDR3 protein. The data contain about 76,000 distinct CDR3 sequences, over 9% of them seen just once; the ten biggest clones take up around 5%. The material sequenced was whole blood. Receptors were obtained from an adult who was a healthcare worker with PCR-confirmed SARS-CoV-2 infection or an uninfected control (not recorded which).

This clonotype has ten or more counts. The genes are TRBV4-3 and TRBJ2-6; D is perhaps TRBD2 (6 bases). Trimming left V 4 bases short and J 0 bases short, with 10 bases between. Germline V gives CDR1 LGHNA, CDR2 YSLEER. The CDR3 totals 16 residues. CDR3 in amino acids: CASSRDGSSGANVLTF. Here the CDR3 DNA reads TGCGCCAGCAGCCGCGACGGGAGCTCTGGGGCCAACGTCCTGACTTTC.

The rearrangement joins TRBV10-1 to TRBJ2-5, with D perhaps TRBD1 or TRBD2 (5 bases each). The germline gives CDR1 WNHNN, CDR2 SYGVQD (reference sequence). CDR3 size: 19 residues. V was shortened by 4 bases and J by 0 bases, with 24 bases between the two germline ends. CDR3 DNA: TGCGCCAGCAGTGGTGGACACTTTATGGCCGGGGAAGACCAAGAGACCCAGTACTTC. Its protein product is CASSGGHFMAGEDQETQYF.

This clonotype occurred many times. The CDR3 DNA reads as TGTGCCAGTAGTATAGGGCAGGGAATGCTCAATCAGCCCCAGCATTTT. Translated, it gives CASSIGQGMLNQPQHF. The chain carries TRBV19 and TRBJ1-5, with D maybe TRBD1 (5 bases). V was cut by 1 base and J by 3 bases, with 13 bases left in between. The germline CDR1 and CDR2 sequences are LNHDA and SQIVND (reference sequence). The CDR3 runs to 16 residues.

The chain links TRBV18 to TRBJ2-2, with D perhaps matching TRBD1 (5 bases). CDR3 length equals 18 residues. Deletions cut 0 bases from V and 2 bases from J, with 16 bases between. Germline V gene data show CDR1 as KGHSH and CDR2 as LQKENI. CDR3 amino acids: CASSPPSEGHLNTGELFF. The CDR3 coding sequence is TGTGCCAGCTCACCACCGTCTGAAGGACACCTTAACACCGGGGAGCTGTTTTTT.

This clonotype was counted only a few times. V usage is TRBV2 and J usage is TRBJ1-3; unclear D gene. CDR3 length: 14 amino acids. The germline CDR1 and CDR2 sequences are SNHLY and FYNNEI. V gave up 3 bases and J gave up 0 bases, with 6 bases separating them. The CDR3 here is CASSEVFSGNTIYF. CDR3 nucleotides: TGTGCCAGCAGTGAGGTCTTCTCTGGAAACACCATATATTTT.

The rearrangement links TRBV9 to TRBJ2-5; D is undetermined. Germline lookup yields CDR1 SGDLS and CDR2 YYNGEE. CDR3 length: 13 amino acids. Trimming stripped 0 bases from V and 5 bases from J, with 8 bases between. The CDR3 loop reads CASSVGFPETQYF. CDR3 nucleotide sequence: TGTGCCAGCAGCGTAGGGTTTCCTGAGACCCAGTACTTC.

This clonotype has ten or more counts. V usage is TRBV4-2 and J usage is TRBJ1-5; maybe TRBD1 (5 bases). This CDR3 has 14 residues. The V end was cut by 9 bases, the J end by 7 bases, with 19 bases between. From germline, CDR1 is LGHNA and CDR2 YNFKEQ. The CDR3 DNA sequence: TGTGCCAGTCGGAGCGGGGGGGGTAGGCAGCCCCAGCATTTT. It codes for CASRSGGGRQPQHF.

This clonotype was detected ten times or more. CDR3 region: CASSLQGAMDTGELFF. CDR3 bases: TGTGCCAGCAGCTTACAGGGGGCGATGGACACCGGGGAGCTGTTTTTT. V and J are TRBV7-8 and TRBJ2-2; 8 nucleotides line up with TRBD1. With V trimmed by 2 bases and J by 3 bases, 5 bases remained unmatched. Germline assignment: CDR1 SGHVS and CDR2 FQNEAQ. This CDR3 is built from 16 residues.

This clonotype was found a few times. Since the CDR3 does not end with the conserved phenylalanine or tryptophan, this likely comes from a read error. V is TRBV29-1 and J is TRBJ2-5; 7 positions agree with TRBD2. Unmatched junction bases numbered 2, after V lost 7 bases and J lost 3 bases. The CDR3 consists of 11 residues. Germline V CDR1 and CDR2: SQVTM, ANQGSEA. CDR3 in DNA: TGCAGCGGTGGACTAGAAGAGACCCAGTACTTG. Residues: CSGGLEETQYL.

The CDR3 here is CASSSGYGYTF. CDR3 DNA: TGTGCCAGCAGTTCAGGGTATGGCTACACCTTC. The gene calls are TRBV6-5 and TRBJ1-2, with D possibly being TRBD1 (5 bases). CDR1 and CDR2 from the germline V gene are MNHEY and SVGAGI. The V end lost 4 bases, the J end lost 5 bases, and 5 bases lay between the germline ends. CDR3 length: 11 residues.

The chain links TRBV27 to TRBJ1-6, with no clear D. From germline, CDR1 is MNHEY and CDR2 SMNVEV (reference sequence). V was shortened by 9 bases and J by 13 bases, with 16 bases between the two germline ends. CDR3 size: 12 residues. The CDR3 spells CASASLKEPLHF. The DNA for the CDR3 is TGTGCCAGTGCGTCCCTCAAGGAGCCCCTCCACTTT.

The chain combines TRBV18 with TRBJ2-7, with TRBD2 matching 7 bases. CDR3 length: 16 residues. Germline V gene sequence: CDR1 KGHSH, CDR2 LQKENI. Losses at the gene ends were 6 bases for V and 2 bases for J; bases not matched to a gene: 13. The CDR3, as DNA: TGTGCCAGCTCTCGGCCGGGGGGACGAAAGACCTACGAGCAGTACTTC. Encoded protein: CASSRPGGRKTYEQYF.

This clonotype was recorded many times. The chain is built from TRBV24-1 and TRBJ1-5; D unresolved. Per germline, CDR1 KGHDR and CDR2 SFDVKD. V was pared by 4 bases and J by 0 bases, with 6 bases between. There are 14 residues in the CDR3. CDR3 coding DNA: TGTGCCACCAGTGACCTGGATAGCAATCAGCCCCAGCATTTT. Protein: CATSDLDSNQPQHF.

In regard to this clonotype: The junction departs from the called germline gene at one end, perhaps through a read error. This chain joins TRBV7-9 and TRBJ1-3, with a possible D match to TRBD1 (5 bases). This CDR3 comprises 14 residues. The germline CDR1 and CDR2 sequences are SEHNR and FQNEAQ (reference sequence). The CDR3 here is CASSLSGSGYTIYF. The DNA for the CDR3 is TGTGCCAGCAGCTTATCAGGGTCTGGATACACCATATATTTT.

The rearrangement uses TRBV10-3 and TRBJ1-2; D possibly corresponds to TRBD1 (6 bases). The V and J ends lost 0 bases and 8 bases respectively, with 7 bases between them. This CDR3 region has 12 residues. The germline gives CDR1 ENHRY, CDR2 SYGVKD. The CDR3 DNA sequence: TGTGCCATCAGTGAGTCCGGACAGGGCTACACCTTC. Residues: CAISESGQGYTF.

This clonotype was recorded at least ten times. The chain is built from TRBV7-6 and TRBJ1-4; D gene uncertain. The CDR3 is 14 amino acids. CDR1 SGHVS and CDR2 FNYEAQ come from the germline V gene. The V end was cut by 3 bases, the J end by 0 bases, with 5 bases between. The CDR3 DNA sequence: TGTGCCAGCAGCTTGGAGGCAACTAATGAAAAACTGTTTTTT. Translated, it gives CASSLEATNEKLFF.

The V call is TRBV5-4, the J call TRBJ2-6; D might be TRBD1 or TRBD2, each matching 5 bases. The CDR3 loop spans 18 amino acids. V shed 0 bases and J shed 1 base, with 14 bases lying between them. Germline CDR1 and CDR2: SGHNT and YYREEE (reference sequence). In nucleotides, the CDR3 is TGTGCCAGCAGCTTGGGCGGCGGGTCAGGGTCTGGGGCCAACGTCCTGACTTTC. Amino acid sequence: CASSLGGGSGSGANVLTF.

This rearrangement joins TRBV24-1 to TRBJ2-3; D unresolved. Looked up from germline, CDR1 is KGHDR and CDR2 is SFDVKD. V was trimmed by 4 bases and J by 0 bases, leaving 4 bases between them. CDR3 length: 13 amino acids. The CDR3: CATSDDSTDTQYF. The CDR3 DNA follows: TGTGCCACCAGTGACGACAGCACAGATACGCAGTATTTT.